The entry below gives a single T cell receptor (beta chain) sequence along with its context. Its antigen is currently unknown. This sample was taken from a study of T cells in Graves' hyperthyroidism and ophthalmopathy. Study observations and caveats: A model of 13 V-J features distinguished ophthalmopathy from stable hyperthyroidism.

RNA transcripts gave rise to amplified TCR beta CDR3 regions. The study used the HTBI primer set for a first-round RT-PCR of the TCR CDR3. Using its own MiXCR run on the multiplex PCR reads, TCRdb lists one record per CDR3 protein. The table includes some 800,000 distinct CDR3 sequences, 35% to 40% detected once. Germline lookup yields CDR1 SGHTA and CDR2 FQGNSA. The CDR3 runs 15 residues. J lost 5 bases, V lost 1 base, and 7 bases had no gene match. This TCR was sampled from a young man with Graves' hyperthyroidism. The J gene is TRBJ2-5, the V gene TRBV7-2, with 7 bases identical to TRBD1. The sample consisted of blood. The CDR3 DNA reads as TGTGCCAGCAGCTTAGATAGGGGGCTAGGGGAGACCCAGTACTTC. Amino acids: CASSLDRGLGETQYF.